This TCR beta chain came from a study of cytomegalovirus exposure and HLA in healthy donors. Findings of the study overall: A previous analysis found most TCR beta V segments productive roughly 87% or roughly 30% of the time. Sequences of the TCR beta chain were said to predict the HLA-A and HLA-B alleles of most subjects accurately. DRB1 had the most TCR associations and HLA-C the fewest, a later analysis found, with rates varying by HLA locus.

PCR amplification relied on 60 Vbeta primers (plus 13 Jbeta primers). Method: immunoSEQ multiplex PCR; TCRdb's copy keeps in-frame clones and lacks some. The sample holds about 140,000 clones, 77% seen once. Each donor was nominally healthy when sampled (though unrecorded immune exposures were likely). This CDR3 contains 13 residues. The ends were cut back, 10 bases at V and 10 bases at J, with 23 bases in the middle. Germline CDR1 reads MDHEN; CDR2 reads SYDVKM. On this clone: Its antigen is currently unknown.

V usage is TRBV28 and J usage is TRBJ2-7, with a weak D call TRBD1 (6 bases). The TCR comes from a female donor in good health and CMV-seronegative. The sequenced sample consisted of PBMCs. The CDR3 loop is CAINPGQLPGQYF. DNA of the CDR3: TGTGCCATAAATCCGGGACAACTCCCTGGACAGTACTTC.